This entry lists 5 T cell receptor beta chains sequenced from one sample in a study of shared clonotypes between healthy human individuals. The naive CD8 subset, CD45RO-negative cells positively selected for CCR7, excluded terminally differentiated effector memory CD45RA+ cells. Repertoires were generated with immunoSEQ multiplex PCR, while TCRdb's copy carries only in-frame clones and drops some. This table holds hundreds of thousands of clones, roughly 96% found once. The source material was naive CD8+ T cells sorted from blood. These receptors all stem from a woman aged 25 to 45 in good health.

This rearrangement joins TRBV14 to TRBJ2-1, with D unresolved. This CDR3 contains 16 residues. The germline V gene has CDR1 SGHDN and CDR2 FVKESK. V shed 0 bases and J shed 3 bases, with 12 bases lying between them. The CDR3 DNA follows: TGTGCCAGCAGCCAAGATGACGGGTGGGGCTACAATGAGCAGTTCTTC. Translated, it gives CASSQDDGWGYNEQFF.

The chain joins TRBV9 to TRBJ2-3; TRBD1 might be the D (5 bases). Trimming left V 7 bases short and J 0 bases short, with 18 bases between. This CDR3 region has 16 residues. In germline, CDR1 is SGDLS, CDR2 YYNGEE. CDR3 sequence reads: CASGHPLDRSTDTQYF. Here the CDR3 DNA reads TGTGCCAGCGGTCACCCCCTAGACAGAAGCACAGATACGCAGTATTTT.

The CDR3 spells CASSWTEGTYEQYF. CDR3 sequence (DNA): TGTGCCAGCAGTTGGACAGAGGGGACCTACGAGCAGTACTTC. The chain carries TRBV6-6 and TRBJ2-7; a possible D gene is TRBD1 (6 bases). This CDR3 is built from 14 residues. With 4 bases removed from V and 2 bases from J, the gap between germline ends came to 12 bases. Germline V gives CDR1 MNHNY, CDR2 SVGAGI (reference sequence).

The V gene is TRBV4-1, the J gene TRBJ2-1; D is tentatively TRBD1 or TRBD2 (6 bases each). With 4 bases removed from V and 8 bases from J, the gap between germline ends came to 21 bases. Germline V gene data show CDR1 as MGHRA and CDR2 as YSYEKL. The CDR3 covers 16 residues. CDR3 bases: TGCGCCAGCAGCCGAACGACCATTGAAAGGGGGGATGAGCAGTTCTTC. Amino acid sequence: CASSRTTIERGDEQFF.

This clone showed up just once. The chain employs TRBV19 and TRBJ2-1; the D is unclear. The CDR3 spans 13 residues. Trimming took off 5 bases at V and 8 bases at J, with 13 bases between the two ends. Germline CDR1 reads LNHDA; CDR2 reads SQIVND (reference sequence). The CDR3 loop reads CASSPPRVHEQFF. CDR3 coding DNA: TGTGCCAGTAGTCCCCCTCGAGTCCATGAGCAGTTCTTC.